These 29 T cell receptor beta chains were all obtained from the same sample, sequenced in a study of T cell repertoires in cytomegalovirus infection. These TCRs are of unknown antigen specificity. TCRdb itself ran the reads through MiXCR, one entry per CDR3 protein. The profile shows a few hundred thousand distinct CDR3 sequences, about a third of them singletons. The material was cultured PBMCs, obtained from culture after CMV antigen stimulation. These receptors were obtained from a human donor in good health (CMV status not recorded). Some clones in this sample may be carry-over from other donors' samples.

The chain links TRBV7-2 to TRBJ1-3; the D is unclear. CDR1 and CDR2 from the germline V gene are SGHTA and FQGNSA. The length of the CDR3 is 14 residues. Trimming shortened V by 5 bases and J by 4 bases, and 12 bases separated the two germline ends. CDR3 sequence (DNA): TGTGCCAGCAGCCCAGGTTGGCAAGGAAACACCATATATTTT. It translates to CASSPGWQGNTIYF. The full variable domain, in which reference TRBV7-2 and TRBJ1-3 provide the parts outside the CDR3, is GAGVSQSPSNKVTEKGKDVELRCDPISGHTALYWYRQSLGQGLEFLIYFQGNSAPDKSGLPSDRFSAERTGGSVSTLTIQRTQQEDSAVYLCASSPGWQGNTIYFGEGSWLTVV.

This clonotype was counted between two and nine times. One end of the junction is discordant with germline, which a read error may explain. The chain is built from TRBV5-3 and TRBJ2-1, with 7 bases fitting TRBD2. TRBV5-3 is given ORF status, its function remaining uncertain. This CDR3 has 14 residues. The CDR3 region is CASSLVGGYNEQFF. The CDR3 DNA sequence: TGTGCCAGCAGCTTGGTCGGGGGGTACAATGAGCAGTTCTTC.

The rearrangement joins TRBV2 to TRBJ1-1; 7 bases align to TRBD1. CDR1 SNHLY and CDR2 FYNNEI come from the germline V gene. V lost 6 bases to trimming and J lost 0 bases; unmatched junction nucleotides: 7. The CDR3 is made up of 15 amino acids. The DNA for the CDR3 is TGTGCCAGCAGAAGCTCCAGGGGGATGAACACTGAAGCTTTCTTT. Its protein product is CASRSSRGMNTEAFF.

The chain couples TRBV28 to TRBJ2-5, with TRBD2 identical over 12 bases. The CDR3 is 19 amino acids. The ends lost 5 bases at V and 4 bases at J; junction bases unmatched: 17. The germline V gene encodes CDR1 MDHEN and CDR2 SYDVKM. The CDR3 loop is CASSGGVLAGGAWGETQYF. DNA of the CDR3: TGTGCCAGCAGTGGGGGGGTACTAGCGGGAGGAGCGTGGGGAGAGACCCAGTACTTC. Full variable domain (remainder filled in from reference TRBV28 and TRBJ2-5): DVKVTQSSRYLVKRTGEKVFLECVQDMDHENMFWYRQDPGLGLRLIYFSYDVKMKEKGDIPEGYSVSREKKERFSLILESASTNQTSMYLCASSGGVLAGGAWGETQYFGPGTRLLVL.

The chain combines TRBV7-6 with TRBJ2-1; TRBD2 is a possible D gene (6 bases). The CDR3 spans 15 residues. V lost 5 bases, J lost 8 bases, and 19 bases lay in between. Germline lookup yields CDR1 SGHVS and CDR2 FNYEAQ. The CDR3 DNA reads TGTGCCAGCAGCCCCTTGCAAGCTAGCGATTATGAGCAGTTCTTC. This codes for CASSPLQASDYEQFF. The full variable domain, with the rest looked up from reference TRBV7-6 and TRBJ2-1, is GAGVSQSPRYKVTKRGQDVALRCDPISGHVSLYWYRQALGQGPEFLTYFNYEAQQDKSGLPNDRFSAERPEGSISTLTIQRTEQRDSAMYRCASSPLQASDYEQFFGPGTRLTVL.

CDR3 DNA: TGTGCCAGCAGCTTGCGGGACGGTGGAACAGATACGCAGTATTTT. Translation gives CASSLRDGGTDTQYF. The chain uses TRBV7-9 and TRBJ2-3; weak D call: TRBD2 (6 bases). Germline values: CDR1 SEHNR, CDR2 FQNEAQ (reference sequence). CDR3 length: 15 amino acids. V was shortened by 3 bases and J by 3 bases, with 13 bases between the two germline ends.

The chain recombines TRBV6-2 or TRBV6-3 with TRBJ2-1, with 7 bases fitting TRBD2. Germline values: CDR1 MNHEY, CDR2 SVGEGT. V lost 0 bases to trimming and J lost 0 bases; unmatched junction nucleotides: 11. The CDR3 loop spans 19 amino acids. As DNA, the CDR3 is TGTGCCAGCAGTTACTCTAGATCGGGGGGAGGCCTCTCCTACAATGAGCAGTTCTTC. Protein sequence: CASSYSRSGGGLSYNEQFF.

This sequence joins TRBV11-1 and TRBJ2-7; perhaps TRBD2 as D (6 bases). CDR1 is SGHAT and CDR2 is FQDESV in the germline V gene (reference sequence). Trimming stripped 7 bases from V and 4 bases from J, with 17 bases between. This CDR3 comprises 14 residues. As DNA, the CDR3 is TGTGCCAGCACCGAGGAGGGCGGAGGTTACGAGCAGTACTTC. This translates into CASTEEGGGYEQYF.

This clonotype appeared a few times. One end of the junction fails to match germline, which may point to a read error. This chain links TRBV10-3 with TRBJ2-1; TRBD2 matches 8 bases. This CDR3 spans 13 amino acids. Looked up from germline, CDR1 is ENHRY and CDR2 is SYGVKD. The CDR3 DNA reads as TGTGCCATCAGTGAGTCTATTCTAGCGGGCTCTGCCTTC. Protein product: CAISESILAGSAF.

There are a few counts of this clonotype. The chain combines TRBV20-1 with TRBJ1-2, with a weak D call TRBD1 (5 bases). The CDR3 length is 14 residues. Looked up from germline, CDR1 is DFQATT and CDR2 is SNEGSKA (reference sequence). Trimming shortened V by 3 bases and J by 4 bases, and 15 bases separated the two germline ends. The CDR3 loop reads CSARSQGGGYGYTF. CDR3 bases: TGCAGTGCTAGGAGCCAGGGAGGAGGCTATGGCTACACCTTC.

The chain links TRBV6-2 or TRBV6-3 to TRBJ2-2, with D maybe TRBD1 (7 bases). The germline V and J ends were trimmed by 6 bases and 3 bases, with 14 bases remaining between them. This CDR3 region has 15 residues. The V gene's germline CDR1 is MNHEY and CDR2 SVGEGT. The CDR3 DNA is TGTGCCAGCAGGAGGGGGGACAGATACACCGGGGAGCTGTTTTTT. Its translation: CASRRGDRYTGELFF.

The V and J genes are TRBV4-1 and TRBJ2-1, with a tentative D call TRBD1 (5 bases). Trimming pared 8 bases from V and 4 bases from J, leaving 24 bases between. There are 17 residues in the CDR3. Germline V gene lookup returns CDR1 MGHRA and CDR2 YSYEKL. Here the CDR3 DNA reads TGCGCCAGCCGAACCCCCGGGCAGGGCTCCAGATACAATGAGCAGTTCTTC. Translating it yields CASRTPGQGSRYNEQFF.

V and J are TRBV30 and TRBJ1-2; a weak D match, TRBD1 (5 bases). Germline V gene data show CDR1 as GTSNPN and CDR2 as SVGIG (reference sequence). The V end lost 3 bases, the J end lost 7 bases, and 15 bases lay between the germline ends. This CDR3 spans 13 amino acids. In DNA, the CDR3 is TGTGCCTGGAGGCAGGGATTCCCTCTTGGCTACACCTTC. Its protein product is CAWRQGFPLGYTF.

This chain connects TRBV12-3 or TRBV12-4 to TRBJ2-5; D gene uncertain. Trimming stripped 5 bases from V and 4 bases from J, with 5 bases between. The CDR3 consists of 11 residues. CDR3 sequence reads: CASSELETQYF. Written as DNA, the CDR3 is TGTGCCAGCAGTGAACTAGAGACCCAGTACTTC.

V is TRBV7-3 and J is TRBJ2-3; D gene uncertain. CDR3 length equals 11 residues. Germline V gene sequence: CDR1 SGHTA, CDR2 FQGTGA. Trimming shortened V by 4 bases and J by 14 bases, and 13 bases separated the two germline ends. The CDR3 reads CASSSPVERYF. The DNA for the CDR3 is TGTGCCAGCAGCTCCCCAGTCGAGAGGTATTTT.

The CDR3 nucleotides read TGTGCCAGCAGTTCACAGGGGAGTGAAAAACTGTTTTTT. Protein sequence: CASSSQGSEKLFF. The V gene is TRBV12-3 or TRBV12-4, the J gene TRBJ1-4; TRBD1 matches 7 bases. Germline trimming cut 4 bases from V and 7 bases from J; bases unmatched to any gene: 3. The CDR3 extends over 13 amino acids.

The V and J genes are TRBV2 and TRBJ1-2, with TRBD1 as a possible D gene (5 bases). Germline lookup yields CDR1 SNHLY and CDR2 FYNNEI. Trimming removed 7 bases from V and 5 bases from J, with 17 bases in between. The CDR3 contains 14 residues. The CDR3 coding sequence is TGTGCCAGCACCCGAGACAGTTATTCTTATGGCTACACCTTC. Its translation: CASTRDSYSYGYTF.

This clonotype was detected many times. The J gene is TRBJ2-1, the V gene TRBV12-3 or TRBV12-4, with 9 bases that match TRBD1. V was clipped by 8 bases and J by 7 bases; unmatched bases: 6. The CDR3 runs to 13 residues. The CDR3 bases are TGTGCCAGCCGCTCGACAGGGGGGAATGAGCAGTTCTTC. It codes for CASRSTGGNEQFF.

This clonotype was seen ten or more times. This chain joins TRBV7-2 and TRBJ2-1; possibly TRBD1 or TRBD2 for D (7 bases each). Germline lookup yields CDR1 SGHTA and CDR2 FQGNSA. V was shortened by 3 bases and J by 7 bases, with 16 bases between the two germline ends. The CDR3 spans 15 residues. CDR3 DNA: TGTGCCAGCAGCTTCGGGCAGGGGGGGAGGAATGAGCAGTTCTTC. Translating it yields CASSFGQGGRNEQFF.

This clonotype was seen only a few times. V gene TRBV6-1 combines with J gene TRBJ2-5, with D possibly matching TRBD1 (5 bases). Trimming stripped 5 bases from V and 1 base from J, with 11 bases between. Germline CDR1 MNHNS, CDR2 SASEGT. The CDR3 spans 14 residues. CDR3: CASSPDRSQETQYF. DNA of the CDR3: TGTGCCAGCAGTCCCGACAGAAGCCAAGAGACCCAGTACTTC.

This clonotype has more than one count but fewer than ten. This rearrangement joins TRBV10-3 to TRBJ1-2; the match to TRBD1 covers 8 bases. CDR3 length: 14 amino acids. The ends lost 6 bases at V and 5 bases at J; junction bases unmatched: 8. Germline assignment: CDR1 ENHRY and CDR2 SYGVKD. CDR3 in amino acids: CAIRPGQGPYGYTF. CDR3 sequence (DNA): TGTGCCATCAGACCCGGACAGGGCCCGTATGGCTACACCTTC.

The V gene is TRBV10-3, the J gene TRBJ2-7; D is possibly TRBD1 (5 bases). Germline-derived CDR1 and CDR2 are ENHRY and SYGVKD. The germline V and J ends were trimmed by 4 bases and 6 bases, with 16 bases remaining between them. The CDR3 totals 14 residues. DNA for the CDR3: TGTGCCATCAGTGGCAGGGTCAGCACCCCCGAGCAGTACTTC. It yields the protein CAISGRVSTPEQYF.

This clonotype occurred once. The chain couples TRBV4-3 to TRBJ2-7; TRBD1 matches at 7 bases. The germline CDR1 and CDR2 sequences are LGHNA and YSLEER. The V gene end was trimmed by 1 base and the J gene end by 3 bases; junction bases not matched to a gene: 3. The CDR3 is made up of 14 amino acids. In DNA form, the CDR3 reads TGCGCCAGCAGCCAAGCGGCAGGGGGCTACGAGCAGTACTTC. This translates into CASSQAAGGYEQYF.

At least ten counts were recorded for this clonotype. The chain couples TRBV7-2 to TRBJ2-3, with D maybe TRBD2 (6 bases). Germline V gene data show CDR1 as SGHTA and CDR2 as FQGNSA. CDR3 length: 14 amino acids. V dropped 5 bases and J dropped 4 bases, with 13 bases sitting between them. CDR3 sequence (DNA): TGTGCCAGCAGCACGGACGGGGGTTCAGATACGCAGTATTTT. The encoded protein is CASSTDGGSDTQYF.

Points on this clonotype: A read error may produce the germline difference seen at one junction end. The chain carries TRBV4-1 and TRBJ1-6; TRBD1 aligns across 7 bases. CDR3 length: 14 amino acids. In germline, CDR1 is MGHRA, CDR2 YSYEKL. The CDR3 here is CASRQEGAVSPLHF. In nucleotides, the CDR3 is TGCGCCAGCAGGCAAGAGGGGGCCGTTTCACCCCTCCACTTT.

This chain links TRBV6-6 with TRBJ1-2; the D is unclear. CDR1 and CDR2 (germline): MNHNY, SVGAGI (reference sequence). The CDR3 has 12 amino acids. Trimming stripped 5 bases from V and 8 bases from J, with 12 bases between. The CDR3 DNA follows: TGTGCCAGCAGTGCCACACGGCAGGGCTACACCTTC. This codes for CASSATRQGYTF.

The chain is built from TRBV7-2 and TRBJ1-4, with a weak D call TRBD1 (6 bases). CDR3 size: 15 residues. Between the trimmed V and J ends, which lost 1 base and 8 bases, there was a span of 14 bases. Per germline, CDR1 SGHTA and CDR2 FQGNSA. The CDR3 DNA reads TGTGCCAGCAGCTTAGGAGGGGGGCAGGGGGAAAAACTGTTTTTT. Its translation: CASSLGGGQGEKLFF. Complete variable domain (other parts from reference TRBV7-2 and TRBJ1-4): GAGVSQSPSNKVTEKGKDVELRCDPISGHTALYWYRQSLGQGLEFLIYFQGNSAPDKSGLPSDRFSAERTGGSVSTLTIQRTQQEDSAVYLCASSLGGGQGEKLFFGSGTQLSVL.

This clonotype has only one observation. The chain joins TRBV19 to TRBJ2-1, with 7 bases that match TRBD1. Trimming cost V 7 bases and J 0 bases; bases outside gene matches: 6. The CDR3 contains 15 residues. Germline V gene data show CDR1 as LNHDA and CDR2 as SQIVND (reference sequence). CDR3 bases: TGTGCCAGTAAATCCAACAGGGGCTCCTACAATGAGCAGTTCTTC. As protein: CASKSNRGSYNEQFF.

This rearrangement joins TRBV6-1 to TRBJ1-1, with D hard to call. Trimming pared 6 bases from V and 3 bases from J, leaving 11 bases between. The CDR3 is made up of 13 amino acids. Germline V lookup: CDR1 MNHNS, CDR2 SASEGT. CDR3 in DNA: TGTGCCAGCAGCCCATACGTGGACACTGAAGCTTTCTTT. Amino acid sequence: CASSPYVDTEAFF.